The clone carrying this TCR beta chain was counted at least ten times. Trimming shortened V by 4 bases and J by 4 bases, and 8 bases separated the two germline ends. The germline V gene encodes CDR1 SNHLY and CDR2 FYNNEI. The CDR3 has 14 amino acids. These data are taken from a study of regulatory T cells in long-lasting Graves disease. Time point given: newly diagnosed GD, antithyroid drugs for less than 3 months. RNA isolated from PBMCs was used to make the TCR library. Patients all came to the study from an endocrinology department in Xi'an, China. iRepertoire HTBI primers and Arm-PCR of CDR3 regions built TCR beta libraries. Each CDR3 protein is one row after TCRdb ran MiXCR on the multiplex PCR reads. The sample yields around 500,000 distinct CDR3 sequences, around 13% seen once. This sample also appeared in a second study, on T cells in Graves' hyperthyroidism and ophthalmopathy.

The receptor was derived from a woman aged 25-40 years with Graves disease. The chain joins TRBV2 to TRBJ2-6; D is undetermined. Material: peripheral blood mononuclear cells (PBMCs), obtained at new diagnosis, from a patient treated with antithyroid drugs. The CDR3 protein is CASSAQSGANVLTF. CDR3 DNA: TGTGCCAGCAGTGCCCAGTCCGGGGCCAACGTCCTGACTTTC.